This T cell receptor beta chain was documented in a study of blood T cell repertoires in COVID-19. At the level of the study: PBMCs, B-cell-depleted T cells, or T cells were the source of the cDNA or gDNA that made up the material.

This CDR3 region has 11 residues. Original handling: By means of reference gene primer amplification, nucleated cell counts were estimated. Clones were read by immunoSEQ multiplex PCR, and TCRdb kept only the in-frame ones, dropping some. V and J calls and clone size come straight from that table; D and trimming were deduced from the DNA. This table holds some 70,000 clones, less than 95% found once. This chain uses TRBV1 with TRBJ2-7; the table names TRBD2, a call not compared with the DNA. TRBV1 constitutes a pseudogene. The clonotype was recovered from a man aged 50 or older with COVID-19, enrolled during active disease. Sequenced: peripheral blood. CDR3 sequence (DNA): TGCACCAGCAGCCCCTTAGAGGAGCAGTACTTC. This translates into CTSSPLEEQYF.